This TCR beta chain was captured by sequencing in a study of CD8+ T cells in alopecia areata. From germline, CDR1 is SGHAT and CDR2 FQDESV (reference sequence). The V and J ends lost 5 bases and 0 bases, in that order; junction bases with no gene match: 3. CDR3 size: 16 residues. Documented treatment: oral pan-JAK inhibitor, 5-10 mg twice daily. cDNA serving as the sequencing template came from extracted, reverse transcribed RNA. Sequenced by immunoSEQ multiplex PCR; TCRdb stores in-frame clones only, minus some. The sample contains approximately 190,000 clones, roughly 60% of which appear only once. V is TRBV11-1 and J is TRBJ2-6; 8 nucleotides agree with TRBD2. The TCR was taken from a human donor with alopecia areata. This specimen was CD4+ T cells sorted from blood, taken at week 24, from a patient treated with tofacitinib. CDR3 residues: CASSREGFSGANVLTF. CDR3 in DNA: TGTGCCAGCAGCCGGGAGGGTTTCTCTGGGGCCAACGTCCTGACTTTC.